This entry lists 19 T cell receptor beta chains sequenced from one sample in a study of brain T cells in children with intractable seizures. Sequencing used immunoSEQ multiplex PCR; TCRdb keeps in-frame clones, though not all of them. The table shows roughly 69,000 clones, with roughly 95% occurring only once. The material was peripheral blood, obtained at surgery. These receptors were collected from a boy in the first two years of life with focal cortical dysplasia and intractable seizures.

J is TRBJ1-4 and V is TRBV13, with D hard to call. From germline, CDR1 is PRHDT and CDR2 FYEKMQ (reference sequence). This CDR3 has 15 residues. The ends were cut back, 0 bases at V and 4 bases at J, with 9 bases in the middle. The CDR3 reads CASSLGVRGNEKLFF. CDR3 bases: TGTGCCAGCAGCTTAGGAGTCCGGGGTAATGAAAAACTGTTTTTT.

The gene calls are TRBV9 and TRBJ2-1; possibly TRBD1 or TRBD2 for D (5 bases each). V was cut by 4 bases and J by 11 bases, with 19 bases left in between. This CDR3 contains 14 residues. Germline V CDR1 and CDR2: SGDLS, YYNGEE. The CDR3 coding sequence is TGTGCCAGCAGCCCTTGGGACGCACCGCCCCAGCAGTTCTTC. It translates to CASSPWDAPPQQFF.

V usage is TRBV18 and J usage is TRBJ2-3; D possibly uses TRBD1 or TRBD2 (6 bases each). CDR3 length: 16 residues. V lost 0 bases and J 5 bases, leaving 15 bases between the germline ends. CDR1 is KGHSH, CDR2 LQKENI, per germline. CDR3 in DNA: TGTGCCAGCTCACCACCGTCACGGGGGCCGGGAGATACGCAGTATTTT. Protein sequence: CASSPPSRGPGDTQYF.

This chain connects TRBV4-3 to TRBJ2-3, with 10 bases matching TRBD2. V lost 5 bases to trimming and J lost 6 bases; unmatched junction nucleotides: 11. The CDR3 is 16 residues long. Germline-derived CDR1 and CDR2 are LGHNA and YSLEER. CDR3 in amino acids: CASSANLAGASDTQYF. CDR3 in DNA: TGCGCCAGCAGCGCGAACCTAGCGGGAGCTTCGGATACGCAGTATTTT.

This sequence joins TRBV4-1 and TRBJ1-2; D may be TRBD1 (6 bases). The V end was cut by 0 bases, the J end by 5 bases, with 19 bases between. The germline V gene has CDR1 MGHRA and CDR2 YSYEKL. This CDR3 contains 17 residues. In nucleotides, the CDR3 is TGCGCCAGCAGCCAAGAGGGGGGCAGACTATTGTGGTATGGCTACACCTTC. This sequence encodes CASSQEGGRLLWYGYTF.

V and J are TRBV12-3 or TRBV12-4 and TRBJ2-5; no clear D. V was trimmed by 5 bases and J by 1 base, leaving 8 bases between them. The CDR3 has 13 residues. DNA for the CDR3: TGTGCCAGCAGTAGACTGTTCCAAGAGACCCAGTACTTC. It codes for CASSRLFQETQYF.

This clone was observed once. V and J are TRBV4-2 and TRBJ1-2; 7 bases fit TRBD1. Per germline, CDR1 LGHNA and CDR2 YNFKEQ. With 1 base clipped from V and 5 bases from J, the junction kept 4 bases outside the gene matches. This CDR3 comprises 14 residues. CDR3: CASSQGGTAYGYTF. The CDR3 coding sequence is TGTGCCAGCAGCCAAGGAGGGACAGCTTATGGCTACACCTTC.

The chain employs TRBV29-1 and TRBJ1-1; D might be TRBD1 (5 bases). Per the germline V gene, CDR1 is SQVTM and CDR2 is ANQGSEA. This CDR3 has 12 amino acids. V was trimmed by 3 bases and J by 5 bases, leaving 10 bases between them. The CDR3 sequence is CSVDQGWTEAFF. CDR3 DNA sequence: TGCAGCGTTGACCAGGGATGGACTGAAGCTTTCTTT.

CDR3 DNA: TGTGCCAGCAGCGCTCCATGGGAGCAGTTCTTC. It is translated as CASSAPWEQFF. V is TRBV11-2 and J is TRBJ2-1; unclear D gene. V shed 5 bases and J shed 10 bases, with 9 bases lying between them. CDR3 length: 11 amino acids. Looked up from germline, CDR1 is SGHAT and CDR2 is FQNNGV. Full variable domain (outside the CDR3, taken from reference TRBV11-2 and TRBJ2-1): EAGVAQSPRYKIIEKRQSVAFWCNPISGHATLYWYQQILGQGPKLLIQFQNNGVVDDSQLPKDRFSAERLKGVDSTLKIQPAKLEDSAVYLCASSAPWEQFFGPGTRLTVL.

The rearrangement joins TRBV23-1 to TRBJ2-3; 9 nucleotides line up with TRBD1. TRBV23-1 is an ORF for which the function is uncertain. The CDR3 spans 18 residues. The trim removed 4 bases at V and 3 bases at J, leaving 14 bases unmatched. Here the CDR3 reads CASSPVGQGVPTTDTQYF. The CDR3 coding sequence is TGCGCCAGCAGTCCGGTGGGACAGGGAGTTCCTACGACAGATACGCAGTATTTT.

This chain uses TRBV9 with TRBJ2-3; possible D gene TRBD2, 5 bases. The CDR3 sequence is 15 residues long. Germline values: CDR1 SGDLS, CDR2 YYNGEE. Trimming left V 4 bases short and J 3 bases short, with 15 bases between. CDR3 DNA: TGTGCCAGCAGCCCGGCGAGGGATTTAACAGATACGCAGTATTTT. Its protein product is CASSPARDLTDTQYF.

The rearrangement uses TRBV19 and TRBJ2-7, with a weak D call TRBD1 (7 bases). CDR1 is LNHDA and CDR2 is SQIVND in the germline V gene (reference sequence). This CDR3 is 14 amino acids long. With 7 bases removed from V and 0 bases from J, the gap between germline ends came to 13 bases. The CDR3 sequence: CASTGGTDSYEQYF. The DNA for the CDR3 is TGTGCCAGTACTGGCGGGACAGACTCCTACGAGCAGTACTTC. Drawing the rest from reference TRBV19 and TRBJ2-7, the complete variable domain is DGGITQSPKYLFRKEGQNVTLSCEQNLNHDAMYWYRQDPGQGLRLIYYSQIVNDFQKGDIAEGYSVSREKKESFPLTVTSAQKNPTAFYLCASTGGTDSYEQYFGPGTRLTVT.

This chain joins TRBV24-1 and TRBJ2-2, with 10 bases aligning to TRBD1. The germline CDR1 and CDR2 sequences are KGHDR and SFDVKD. The CDR3 is 15 residues long. Trimming cost V 0 bases and J 6 bases; bases outside gene matches: 0. CDR3 sequence: CATSDLGQGAGELFF. As DNA, the CDR3 is TGTGCCACCAGTGATTTGGGACAGGGGGCCGGGGAGCTGTTTTTT.

The chain carries TRBV19 and TRBJ2-7; possible D gene TRBD1, 5 bases. V dropped 5 bases and J dropped 3 bases, with 17 bases sitting between them. CDR1 is LNHDA and CDR2 is SQIVND in the germline V gene (reference sequence). CDR3 length equals 15 residues. CDR3 DNA: TGTGCCAGTAGTGTTACCCTACAGGTAGGCTACGAGCAGTACTTC. Protein product: CASSVTLQVGYEQYF.

This clone was recorded once. The chain is built from TRBV7-6 and TRBJ2-2; TRBD1 matches at 7 bases. The V and J ends lost 4 bases and 1 base, in that order; junction bases with no gene match: 6. The CDR3 has 16 amino acids. Germline V gives CDR1 SGHVS, CDR2 FNYEAQ. CDR3 coding DNA: TGTGCCAGCAGCTCCGTCAGGGGGAGGAACACCGGGGAGCTGTTTTTT. It translates to CASSSVRGRNTGELFF.

The chain links TRBV7-2 to TRBJ2-3; 10 bases line up with TRBD2. CDR1 is SGHTA, CDR2 FQGNSA, per germline. J was trimmed by 1 base and V by 5 bases; bases with no gene match: 3. The length of the CDR3 is 15 residues. As DNA, the CDR3 is TGTGCCAGCAGCCCTCTAGCGGGGGGCACAGATACGCAGTATTTT. This sequence encodes CASSPLAGGTDTQYF. Together with reference TRBV7-2 and TRBJ2-3, the CDR3 gives the full variable domain: GAGVSQSPSNKVTEKGKDVELRCDPISGHTALYWYRQSLGQGLEFLIYFQGNSAPDKSGLPSDRFSAERTGGSVSTLTIQRTQQEDSAVYLCASSPLAGGTDTQYFGPGTRLTVL.

This clone was detected once. The V and J genes are TRBV7-2 and TRBJ2-5, with 12 bases matching TRBD2. The CDR3 runs to 18 residues. The V gene end was trimmed by 5 bases and the J gene end by 0 bases; junction bases not matched to a gene: 10. From germline, CDR1 is SGHTA and CDR2 FQGNSA. CDR3: CASSRRLAGDPNQETQYF. The CDR3 nucleotides read TGTGCCAGCAGCCGGAGACTAGCGGGAGACCCTAACCAAGAGACCCAGTACTTC.

The chain uses TRBV2 and TRBJ1-2; D is undetermined. CDR1 and CDR2 (germline): SNHLY, FYNNEI. V was shortened by 5 bases and J by 2 bases, with 9 bases between the two germline ends. The CDR3 runs to 13 residues. The CDR3 loop is CASSHNLNYGYTF. CDR3 nucleotide sequence: TGTGCCAGCAGTCATAACCTAAACTATGGCTACACCTTC. Full variable domain (outside the CDR3, taken from reference TRBV2 and TRBJ1-2): EPEVTQTPSHQVTQMGQEVILRCVPISNHLYFYWYRQILGQKVEFLVSFYNNEISEKSEIFDDQFSVERPDGSNFTLKIRSTKLEDSAMYFCASSHNLNYGYTFGSGTRLTVV.

This chain uses TRBV19 with TRBJ2-3; 12 bases are shared with TRBD2. The V gene's germline CDR1 is LNHDA and CDR2 SQIVND (reference sequence). V trimming: 4 bases; J trimming: 0 bases; junction bases outside the gene matches: 2. CDR3 length equals 16 residues. The CDR3 spells CASSRTSGVSTDTQYF. Here the CDR3 DNA reads TGTGCCAGTAGTAGGACTAGCGGGGTTAGCACAGATACGCAGTATTTT.